This T cell receptor beta chain appears in the sequencing data of a study of Graves' ophthalmopathy and Graves' hyperthyroidism. Study findings and constraints: Thyroid clonotypes that were expanded above 0.001 frequency mostly also appeared in blood.

This clonotype has just a few counts. Its antigen is undetermined. Because the CDR3 is missing its conserved closing phenylalanine or tryptophan, this is likely a read error. Trimming took off 0 bases at V and 1 base at J, with 6 bases between the two ends. The CDR3 consists of 14 residues. The germline gives CDR1 SGHAT, CDR2 FQNNGV. RNA transcripts were the source from which TCR beta CDR3 regions were amplified. The authors performed first-round RT-PCR with HTBI primers and then a second-round multiplex PCR. In TCRdb, the multiplex PCR reads were re-called with MiXCR into one record per CDR3 protein. In the table there are over a million distinct CDR3 sequences, 35% to 45% of which are singletons. The authors diagnosed from clinical symptoms, serum thyroxine, TRAb, thyroid ultrasound and orbital computed tomography.

This receptor was identified in an adult man with Graves' hyperthyroidism. The J gene is TRBJ1-1, the V gene TRBV11-2; no firm D call. Sequenced sample: peripheral blood or thyroid tissue (not recorded which). The CDR3 reads CASSLDGANTEAFL. The CDR3 DNA is TGTGCCAGCAGCTTAGATGGAGCGAACACTGAAGCTTTCCTT.